This T cell receptor (beta chain) originates from a study of blood T cell repertoires in COVID-19. At the level of the study: Specimens from acute and convalescent COVID-19 originated in the United States, Italy and Spain. Sample material is recorded as cDNA or gDNA derived from T cells, B-cell-depleted T cells, or PBMCs.

The V and J ends lost 8 bases and 10 bases respectively, with 21 bases between them. Germline values: CDR1 MNHEY, CDR2 SVGAGI. This CDR3 contains 14 residues. This clone was counted once. In the source study's methods: Amplification of reference gene primers provided the estimated nucleated cell counts. TCRdb keeps only in-frame clones here, not all; method: immunoSEQ multiplex PCR. That table is the source of V, J and clone size, and D and trimming were worked out from the DNA. Altogether about 280,000 clones are present, 85% being singletons, with the ten largest covering approximately 5.1%. Sequencing used peripheral blood. V gene TRBV6-5 combines with J gene TRBJ2-1; tentative D call: TRBD2 (7 bases). The sequence came from a man in his fifties with active or convalescent COVID-19. CDR3 nucleotides: TGTGCCAGCCGGGGGGCCTTCGGGGGCGGGGAGCAGTTCTTC. Translation: CASRGAFGGGEQFF.